The entry below gives a single T cell receptor (beta chain) sequence along with its context. The CDR3 is made up of 13 amino acids. Germline CDR1 and CDR2: SQVTM and ANQGSEA. J gave up 5 bases and V 8 bases, and 7 bases lay outside the gene matches. These data originate in a study of cytomegalovirus exposure and HLA in healthy donors. The PCR made use of 60 Vbeta and 13 Jbeta primers. Clones were sequenced by immunoSEQ multiplex PCR, and TCRdb holds only the in-frame ones, with some missing. Its table lists about 200,000 clones. The chain employs TRBV29-1 and TRBJ2-7; TRBD1 matches at 12 bases. Input material: PBMCs. This receptor was identified in a man aged 25-45 years in good health and CMV-seronegative. The CDR3 DNA is TGCAGCTGCCCAGGGACAGGGGGCGACGAGCAGTACTTC. It yields the protein CSCPGTGGDEQYF.